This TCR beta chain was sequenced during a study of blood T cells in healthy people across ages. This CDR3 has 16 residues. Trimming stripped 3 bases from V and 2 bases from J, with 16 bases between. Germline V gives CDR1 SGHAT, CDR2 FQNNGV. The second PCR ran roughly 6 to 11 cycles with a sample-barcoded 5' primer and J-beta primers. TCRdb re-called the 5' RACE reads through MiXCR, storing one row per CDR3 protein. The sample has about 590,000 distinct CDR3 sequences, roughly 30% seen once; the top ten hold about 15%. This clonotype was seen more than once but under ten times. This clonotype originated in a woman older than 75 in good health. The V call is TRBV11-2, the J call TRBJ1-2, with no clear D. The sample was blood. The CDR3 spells CASSFRDTLTNYGYTF. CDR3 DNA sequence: TGTGCCAGCAGCTTCAGAGACACCCTTACAAACTATGGCTACACCTTC.